The 8 T cell receptor beta chains listed next were all sequenced from one sample in a study of T-cell memory formation after mild COVID-19. Each CDR3 protein is one row after TCRdb ran MiXCR on the 5' RACE reads. The sample shows hundreds of thousands of distinct CDR3 sequences, more than 15% of them seen only once. The sequenced sample consisted of PBMCs or a T cell subset sorted from them (not recorded which). The receptors stem from an adult woman who had mild COVID-19 (a few samples of this study predate the infection). Cell type and time point are not known.

This clonotype has just a few counts. The rearrangement uses TRBV11-2 and TRBJ2-5; perhaps D is TRBD1 or TRBD2 (5 bases each). The CDR3 sequence is 14 residues long. The V end was cut by 4 bases, the J end by 3 bases, with 12 bases between. Germline CDR1 and CDR2: SGHAT and FQNNGV. DNA of the CDR3: TGTGCCAGCAGCTCAGCCGGGGCAGAAGAGACCCAGTACTTC. Translation gives CASSSAGAEETQYF.

The V call is TRBV24-1, the J call TRBJ2-1; TRBD2 matches 13 bases. The V segment lost 3 bases and the J segment 1 base; nucleotides outside the gene matches: 5. This CDR3 region has 18 residues. Germline-derived CDR1 and CDR2 are KGHDR and SFDVKD. For the CDR3, the DNA is TGTGCCACCAGTGATCACAAGACTAGCGGGAGGTCCTACAATGAGCAGTTCTTC. It encodes CATSDHKTSGRSYNEQFF.

In its sample, this clonotype was seen a few times. J is TRBJ2-7 and V is TRBV30, with D possibly being TRBD1 (5 bases). Per the germline V gene, CDR1 is GTSNPN and CDR2 is SVGIG (reference sequence). The CDR3 has 11 residues. Trimming pared 7 bases from V and 3 bases from J, leaving 10 bases between. CDR3 loop: CASRGFYEQYF. As DNA, the CDR3 is TGTGCCTCAAGGGGTTTCTACGAGCAGTACTTC.

The CDR3: CASSSSGTGRNEQYF. The CDR3 DNA sequence: TGTGCCAGCAGCTCATCCGGGACAGGGCGCAACGAGCAGTACTTC. V and J are TRBV12-3 or TRBV12-4 and TRBJ2-7; TRBD1 aligns across 9 bases. After removal of 6 bases from V and 5 bases from J, the junction contained 11 bases not matched to a gene. The CDR3 is made up of 15 amino acids.

V and J are TRBV15 and TRBJ2-5; TRBD1 matches 10 bases. The CDR3 covers 18 residues. With 4 bases clipped from V and 6 bases from J, the junction kept 17 bases outside the gene matches. CDR1 is LNHNV, CDR2 YYDKDF, per germline (reference sequence). Here the CDR3 DNA reads TGTGCCACCAGCACCACCGGTACCCCCGGGACAGGGGACCAGACCCAGTACTTC. Protein product: CATSTTGTPGTGDQTQYF.

This chain links TRBV7-2 with TRBJ2-5; 8 nucleotides align to TRBD1. Germline values: CDR1 SGHTA, CDR2 FQGNSA. The V segment lost 3 bases and the J segment 4 bases; nucleotides outside the gene matches: 7. The CDR3 has 15 residues. The CDR3 region has the DNA TGTGCCAGCAGCTTTCAATCAGGACAGGGAGAGACCCAGTACTTC. It yields the protein CASSFQSGQGETQYF.

This clonotype was observed a handful of times. The chain uses TRBV12-3 or TRBV12-4 and TRBJ2-1; D unresolved. V was trimmed by 6 bases and J by 0 bases, leaving 12 bases between them. This CDR3 has 15 amino acids. The CDR3 protein is CASSPHRSSYNEQFF. The DNA for the CDR3 is TGTGCCAGCAGCCCACACCGAAGCTCCTACAATGAGCAGTTCTTC.

This clonotype was seen only a few times. This chain connects TRBV11-2 to TRBJ2-2; possible D gene TRBD2, 6 bases. Trimming removed 10 bases from V and 2 bases from J, with 17 bases in between. The germline CDR1 and CDR2 sequences are SGHAT and FQNNGV. CDR3 size: 15 residues. CDR3 in DNA: TGTGCCACTCCCAGGAGGGGCGCAAACACCGGGGAGCTGTTTTTT. Its protein is CATPRRGANTGELFF. Drawing the rest from reference TRBV11-2 and TRBJ2-2, the complete variable domain is EAGVAQSPRYKIIEKRQSVAFWCNPISGHATLYWYQQILGQGPKLLIQFQNNGVVDDSQLPKDRFSAERLKGVDSTLKIQPAKLEDSAVYLCATPRRGANTGELFFGEGSRLTVL.